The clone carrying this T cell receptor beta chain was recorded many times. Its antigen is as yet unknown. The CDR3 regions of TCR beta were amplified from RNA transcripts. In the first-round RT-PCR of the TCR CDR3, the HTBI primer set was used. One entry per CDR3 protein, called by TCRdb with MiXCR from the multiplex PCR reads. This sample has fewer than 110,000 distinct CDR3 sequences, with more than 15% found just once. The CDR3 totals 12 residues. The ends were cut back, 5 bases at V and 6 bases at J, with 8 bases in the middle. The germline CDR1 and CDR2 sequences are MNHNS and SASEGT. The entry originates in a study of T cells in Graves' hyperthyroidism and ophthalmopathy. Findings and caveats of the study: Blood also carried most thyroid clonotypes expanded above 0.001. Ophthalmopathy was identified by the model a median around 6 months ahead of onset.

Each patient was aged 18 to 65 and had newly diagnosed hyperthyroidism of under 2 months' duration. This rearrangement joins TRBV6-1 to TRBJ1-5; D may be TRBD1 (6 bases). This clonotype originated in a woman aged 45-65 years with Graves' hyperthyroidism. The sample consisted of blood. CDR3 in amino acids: CASSTGTQPQHF. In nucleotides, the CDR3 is TGTGCCAGCAGTACAGGGACTCAGCCCCAGCATTTT.